This T cell receptor beta chain was sequenced in a study of blood T cell repertoires in COVID-19. Turning to the study itself: Sites in the United States, Italy and Spain provided acute and convalescent COVID-19 samples. From T cells, B-cell-depleted T cells, or PBMCs came the material, which was cDNA or gDNA.

Germline V CDR1 and CDR2: MNHNS, SASEGT. The CDR3 covers 17 residues. Trimming left V 4 bases short and J 0 bases short, with 15 bases between. As originally analysed: By means of reference gene primer amplification, nucleated cell counts were estimated. Using immunoSEQ multiplex PCR, the repertoire was profiled, and TCRdb retains in-frame clones only, with some absent. The V and J calls and clone size are taken from that table; D and trimming were inferred from the DNA. The sample consists of about 230,000 clones, about 88% of them appearing once. Sequencing was performed on peripheral blood. The source is a man aged 40-55 years with acute or convalescent COVID-19. The chain combines TRBV6-1 with TRBJ2-2; D remains ambiguous. The CDR3 sequence: CASSASGNPSNTGELFF. The DNA for the CDR3 is TGTGCCAGCAGTGCATCAGGAAATCCTTCGAACACCGGGGAGCTGTTTTTT.